The source of this TCR beta chain is a study of T-cell memory formation after mild COVID-19. The study's findings and limits: Clones contracting across day 15 to 85 had a balanced CD4/CD8 profile; later expanding clones leaned CD4+. CD4+ clones that contracted lay mainly in CM and EM; CD8+ ones lay in EMRA. A subset of responding clones appeared in pre-infection memory, suggesting cross-reactive memory joined.

This clonotype was seen only a few times. Its antigen is as yet unknown. After 5'RACE with constant-segment primers, TCR alpha and TCR beta cDNA libraries carrying sample barcodes and UMIs were obtained. One entry per CDR3 protein results from TCRdb running MiXCR on the 5' RACE reads. The sample lists some 340,000 distinct CDR3 sequences, approximately 13% occurring once. Sequencing input: PBMCs or a T cell subset sorted from them (not recorded which). The clonotype originates from a man between 18 and 35 years old who had mild COVID-19 (a few samples of this study predate the infection). Cell type and time point are not known.

CDR3 region: CASRPPGVSGNTIYF. In nucleotides, the CDR3 is TGTGCCAGCAGACCTCCAGGGGTCTCTGGAAACACCATATATTTT. This rearrangement joins TRBV7-2 to TRBJ1-3; maybe TRBD1 (6 bases). Germline CDR1 SGHTA, CDR2 FQGNSA. Trimming left V 6 bases short and J 0 bases short, with 12 bases between. This CDR3 region has 15 residues. The full variable domain, in which reference TRBV7-2 and TRBJ1-3 provide the parts outside the CDR3, is GAGVSQSPSNKVTEKGKDVELRCDPISGHTALYWYRQSLGQGLEFLIYFQGNSAPDKSGLPSDRFSAERTGGSVSTLTIQRTQQEDSAVYLCASRPPGVSGNTIYFGEGSWLTVV.